A single sample gave rise to the 23 T cell receptor beta chains below, sequenced in a study of cytomegalovirus exposure and HLA in healthy donors. The study ran its PCR with 60 Vbeta and 13 Jbeta primers. Sequenced by immunoSEQ multiplex PCR; TCRdb stores in-frame clones only, minus some. This table holds about 83,000 clones, more than 70% found once. Sequenced sample: PBMCs. The source of these receptors is a man in his fifties or sixties in good health and CMV-seronegative.

This clone appeared once. J is TRBJ1-1 and V is TRBV6-6; the D gene is possibly TRBD1 (6 bases). Germline V gene sequence: CDR1 MNHNY, CDR2 SVGAGI (reference sequence). Trimming removed 4 bases from V and 11 bases from J, with 14 bases in between. The CDR3 extends over 12 amino acids. CDR3 sequence reads: CASSLQGRGAFF. CDR3 nucleotides: TGTGCCAGCAGTTTACAGGGCAGAGGGGCTTTCTTT.

This clone was picked up a small number of times. The CDR3 reads CASTVTSSVNYGYTF. Written as DNA, the CDR3 is TGTGCCAGCACGGTAACCTCTAGCGTCAACTATGGCTACACCTTC. The chain carries TRBV6-6 and TRBJ1-2, with no clear D. From germline, CDR1 is MNHNY and CDR2 SVGAGI (reference sequence). The germline V and J ends were trimmed by 7 bases and 2 bases, with 17 bases remaining between them. This CDR3 comprises 15 residues.

The chain is built from TRBV19 and TRBJ2-3; 11 bases match TRBD2. This CDR3 has 15 amino acids. Germline assignment: CDR1 LNHDA and CDR2 SQIVND (reference sequence). V lost 5 bases and J lost 4; bases outside the gene matches: 5. The CDR3 reads CASSSLAGGSDTQYF. CDR3 nucleotides: TGTGCCAGTAGTTCTTTAGCGGGGGGGTCAGATACGCAGTATTTT.

The sample holds many counts of this clone. This chain connects TRBV6-5 to TRBJ1-5; D is unresolved. V was trimmed by 0 bases and J by 7 bases, leaving 13 bases between them. The length of the CDR3 is 15 residues. CDR1 is MNHEY, CDR2 SVGAGI, per germline. CDR3 sequence reads: CASSYSDAGSQPQHF. In DNA form, the CDR3 reads TGTGCCAGCAGTTACTCGGATGCGGGGAGCCAGCCCCAGCATTTT.

The chain combines TRBV30 with TRBJ2-3; 9 bases are a match to TRBD2. The CDR3 is 15 residues long. Germline loops: CDR1 GTSNPN, CDR2 SVGIG (reference sequence). V shed 5 bases and J 3 bases; nucleotides not matched to a gene: 9. Written as DNA, the CDR3 is TGTGCCTGGGGCCTCGGACTAGCGCGGACAGATACGCAGTATTTT. It yields the protein CAWGLGLARTDTQYF. The whole variable domain, remainder taken from reference TRBV30 and TRBJ2-3, is SQTIHQWPATLVQPVGSPLSLECTVEGTSNPNLYWYRQAAGRGLQLLFYSVGIGQISSEVPQNLSASRPQDRQFILSSKKLLLSDSGFYLCAWGLGLARTDTQYFGPGTRLTVL.

The J gene is TRBJ2-5, the V gene TRBV6-6; the D gene is possibly TRBD2 (6 bases). Looked up from germline, CDR1 is MNHNY and CDR2 is SVGAGI (reference sequence). The V end lost 6 bases, the J end lost 5 bases, and 16 bases lay between the germline ends. CDR3 length: 14 amino acids. CDR3 residues: CASSPRATSETQYF. In nucleotides, the CDR3 is TGTGCCAGCAGCCCCCGGGCCACTAGCGAGACCCAGTACTTC.

This chain joins TRBV5-4 and TRBJ2-2; 13 bases line up with TRBD2. This CDR3 spans 20 amino acids. Germline V gives CDR1 SGHNT, CDR2 YYREEE (reference sequence). V was pared by 4 bases and J by 2 bases, with 14 bases of the junction left unmatched. CDR3 nucleotides: TGTGCCAGCAGCACCCGACTAGCGGGGGGTGGAAAAGGTAACACCGGGGAGCTGTTTTTT. It translates to CASSTRLAGGGKGNTGELFF.

The chain is built from TRBV21-1 and TRBJ1-5; TRBD1 reflects the table's D call only, with no check against the DNA. TRBV21-1 is termed a pseudogene. The CDR3 contains 16 residues. CDR3 in amino acids: CASSKKGWGRGHFGHF. The CDR3 coding sequence is TGTGCCAGCAGCAAAAAGGGGTGGGGCAGGGGCCACTTCGGGCATTTT.

Note on this clone: One junction end does not reproduce the germline sequence, and a read error may be involved. V and J are TRBV19 and TRBJ1-1; 7 nucleotides match TRBD1. Germline V gives CDR1 LNHDA, CDR2 SQIVND (reference sequence). This CDR3 is built from 14 residues. In nucleotides, the CDR3 is TGTGCCGGTAGAACCACAGGGGTTCCCACTGAAGCTTTCTTT. Its protein is CAGRTTGVPTEAFF.

The chain combines TRBV9 with TRBJ2-5, with a weak D call TRBD1 (6 bases). The CDR3 consists of 14 residues. The germline V gene encodes CDR1 SGDLS and CDR2 YYNGEE. V was cut by 0 bases and J by 5 bases, with 11 bases left in between. In nucleotides, the CDR3 is TGTGCCAGCAGCGTAGAGGCGAGGGGGGAGACCCAGTACTTC. Protein product: CASSVEARGETQYF.

The CDR3 bases are TGCGCCAGCAGTCACCCCATCGATGGGGAGGGGCACACTGAAGCTTTCTTT. Its protein is CASSHPIDGEGHTEAFF. The chain recombines TRBV23-1 with TRBJ1-1; D may be TRBD1 (5 bases). TRBV23-1 counts as an open reading frame of uncertain function. CDR3 length equals 17 residues. Trimming cost V 3 bases and J 3 bases, with 20 bases left between them.

The J gene is TRBJ1-4, the V gene TRBV18, with a tentative D call TRBD1 (5 bases). Trimming cost V 5 bases and J 7 bases, with 20 bases left between them. This CDR3 is built from 16 residues. Germline lookup yields CDR1 KGHSH and CDR2 LQKENI. This chain's CDR3 is CASSSSGRGEGEKLFF. CDR3 nucleotides: TGTGCCAGCTCATCGTCCGGTAGAGGGGAGGGTGAAAAACTGTTTTTT.

V gene TRBV7-3 combines with J gene TRBJ2-3, with D tentatively TRBD2 (7 bases). This CDR3 has 14 residues. Germline V gene lookup returns CDR1 SGHTA and CDR2 FQGTGA. V was pared by 5 bases and J by 2 bases, with 11 bases between. The CDR3 DNA reads TGTGCCAGCAGCCCCGCGGGGGCCACAGATACGCAGTATTTT. This sequence encodes CASSPAGATDTQYF.

The gene calls are TRBV2 and TRBJ2-7; the match to TRBD1 covers 7 bases. The CDR3 has 12 amino acids. J lost 7 bases, V lost 6 bases, and 6 bases had no gene match. Germline V gene lookup returns CDR1 SNHLY and CDR2 FYNNEI. The CDR3 is CASSPTGYEQYF. In DNA form, the CDR3 reads TGTGCCAGCAGCCCGACAGGGTATGAGCAGTACTTC.

V gene TRBV6-1 combines with J gene TRBJ2-3, with 7 bases that match TRBD1. Trimming removed 9 bases from V and 6 bases from J; junction bases left unmatched: 9. The germline gives CDR1 MNHNS, CDR2 SASEGT. This CDR3 is built from 13 residues. In DNA, the CDR3 is TGTGCCAGTAAGACAGGGCCCGGTGATACGCAGTATTTT. It specifies CASKTGPGDTQYF.

This chain links TRBV11-3 with TRBJ2-7, with 13 bases matching TRBD2. This CDR3 has 16 amino acids. Germline CDR1 reads SGHNT; CDR2 reads YENEEA. J gave up 5 bases and V 5 bases, and 9 bases lay outside the gene matches. CDR3 region: CASSRQGLAGNHEQYF. DNA for the CDR3: TGTGCCAGCAGCCGACAGGGACTAGCGGGGAACCACGAGCAGTACTTC.

Turning to this clone: The sample has other DNA sequences that encode this CDR3 too. The V call is TRBV11-2, the J call TRBJ2-3, with 9 bases matching TRBD2. CDR1 and CDR2 from the germline V gene are SGHAT and FQNNGV. V shed 5 bases, J shed 1 base, and the junction held 4 bases outside the gene matches. The CDR3 spans 15 residues. CDR3 sequence reads: CASSPWTSGTDTQYF. The CDR3 DNA reads as TGTGCCAGCAGCCCTTGGACTAGCGGCACAGATACGCAGTATTTT.

The chain links TRBV27 to TRBJ2-5; the D gene is possibly TRBD1 (5 bases). The last part of the DNA fits TRBJ2-7 better; the J call may be wrong. Germline V lookup: CDR1 MNHEY, CDR2 SMNVEV (reference sequence). This CDR3 is built from 14 residues. CDR3 amino acids: CASTLGPQAHEQYF. The CDR3 DNA is TGTGCCAGCACCTTGGGGCCGCAGGCCCACGAGCAGTACTTC.

As concerns this clone: A read error may produce the germline difference seen at one junction end. The V gene is TRBV2, the J gene TRBJ1-2; no clear D gene. Germline lookup yields CDR1 SNHLY and CDR2 FYNNEI. This CDR3 has 12 amino acids. The CDR3 spells CASSEGEYDYTF. For the CDR3, the DNA is TGTGCCAGCAGTGAAGGGGAGTATGACTACACCTTC.

This rearrangement joins TRBV12-5 to TRBJ2-4; 7 nucleotides match TRBD1. The length of the CDR3 is 12 residues. Germline V lookup: CDR1 LGHNT, CDR2 FRNRAP. Germline trimming cut 6 bases from V and 7 bases from J; bases unmatched to any gene: 3. This CDR3 is CASGQGVNIQYF. For the CDR3, the DNA is TGTGCTAGTGGCCAGGGGGTTAACATTCAGTACTTC.

This chain links TRBV7-9 with TRBJ1-5; maybe TRBD1 (6 bases). The germline V and J ends were trimmed by 5 bases and 5 bases, with 13 bases remaining between them. Germline CDR1 SEHNR, CDR2 FQNEAQ (reference sequence). CDR3 size: 14 residues. The CDR3 sequence: CASSRGQWDQPQHF. The CDR3 nucleotides are TGTGCCAGCAGCCGAGGACAGTGGGATCAGCCCCAGCATTTT.

The chain's CDR3 is CASSRGPSYSNQPQHF. DNA of the CDR3: TGTGCCAGCAGTAGGGGCCCTTCCTATAGCAATCAGCCCCAGCATTTT. The V and J genes are TRBV27 and TRBJ1-5, with D perhaps matching TRBD1 (5 bases). The CDR3 loop spans 16 amino acids. The V end was cut by 5 bases, the J end by 0 bases, with 14 bases between. Germline V gene lookup returns CDR1 MNHEY and CDR2 SMNVEV (reference sequence).

This chain links TRBV7-9 with TRBJ1-4; 7 nucleotides agree with TRBD1. Germline-derived CDR1 and CDR2 are SEHNR and FQNEAQ (reference sequence). V dropped 5 bases and J dropped 7; count of bases not matched to a gene: 7. The CDR3 totals 14 residues. The CDR3 region is CASSPTGIGEKLFF. The DNA of the CDR3 is TGTGCCAGCAGCCCGACAGGGATCGGTGAAAAACTGTTTTTT.